The 6 T cell receptor beta chains reported below all come from one sample, sequenced in a study of T cell responses to AZD1222 COVID-19 vaccine. The repertoire was sequenced with immunoSEQ multiplex PCR; TCRdb's copy has only in-frame clones and lacks some. The data contain approximately 100,000 clones, approximately 86% of them singletons. Source: peripheral blood, taken on day 0 of AZD1222 vaccination. All receptors derive from an adult in good health.

CDR3: CASSQVVSNYGYTF. The CDR3 DNA sequence: TGCGCCAGCAGCCAAGTTGTCAGCAACTATGGCTACACCTTC. The chain couples TRBV4-1 to TRBJ1-2, with D unresolved. The CDR3 length is 14 residues. The germline V gene has CDR1 MGHRA and CDR2 YSYEKL. With 1 base removed from V and 2 bases from J, the gap between germline ends came to 8 bases.

The chain combines TRBV30 with TRBJ2-3, with 14 positions matching TRBD2. Per germline, CDR1 GTSNPN and CDR2 SVGIG (reference sequence). Trimming removed 5 bases from V and 6 bases from J; junction bases left unmatched: 4. The CDR3 consists of 14 residues. CDR3 in amino acids: CAWGTSGRSDTQYF. CDR3 DNA: TGTGCCTGGGGGACTAGCGGGAGATCTGATACGCAGTATTTT. Using reference TRBV30 and TRBJ2-3 for the parts outside the CDR3, the full variable domain is SQTIHQWPATLVQPVGSPLSLECTVEGTSNPNLYWYRQAAGRGLQLLFYSVGIGQISSEVPQNLSASRPQDRQFILSSKKLLLSDSGFYLCAWGTSGRSDTQYFGPGTRLTVL.

V gene TRBV11-2 combines with J gene TRBJ2-1; D perhaps matches TRBD1 (5 bases). Between the trimmed V and J ends, which lost 3 bases and 9 bases, there was a span of 21 bases. This CDR3 is built from 16 residues. Germline V gives CDR1 SGHAT, CDR2 FQNNGV. The CDR3 coding sequence is TGTGCCAGCAGCTTCATTGCAGGGCCCAACTCTGGTGAGCAGTTCTTC. Protein product: CASSFIAGPNSGEQFF. The full variable domain, its missing parts supplied by reference TRBV11-2 and TRBJ2-1, is EAGVAQSPRYKIIEKRQSVAFWCNPISGHATLYWYQQILGQGPKLLIQFQNNGVVDDSQLPKDRFSAERLKGVDSTLKIQPAKLEDSAVYLCASSFIAGPNSGEQFFGPGTRLTVL.

This clone was recorded a few times. The chain employs TRBV6-2 or TRBV6-3 and TRBJ2-2, with D perhaps assigned TRBD1 or TRBD2 (5 bases each). V was trimmed by 5 bases and J by 4 bases, leaving 17 bases between them. Germline V CDR1 and CDR2: MNHEY, SVGEGT. The CDR3 totals 16 residues. The CDR3 DNA is TGTGCCAGCAGTCCGATTGGGGGAGAGATCACCGGGGAGCTGTTTTTT. It yields the protein CASSPIGGEITGELFF.

V and J are TRBV6-5 and TRBJ1-1, with TRBD1 as a possible D gene (5 bases). Looked up from germline, CDR1 is MNHEY and CDR2 is SVGAGI. The CDR3 consists of 15 residues. Trimming pared 2 bases from V and 4 bases from J, leaving 14 bases between. In DNA form, the CDR3 reads TGTGCCAGCAGTTACCGTCAGTGGGGGAGCACTGAAGCTTTCTTT. Translated, it gives CASSYRQWGSTEAFF.

In its sample, this clone was seen a few times. J is TRBJ1-2 and V is TRBV4-2; no clear D. Trimming shortened V by 2 bases and J by 0 bases, and 10 bases separated the two germline ends. Germline CDR1 LGHNA, CDR2 YNFKEQ. The CDR3 has 15 amino acids. The CDR3 coding sequence is TGTGCCAGCAGCCAACGCGAGGGTCCTAACTATGGCTACACCTTC. Its translation is CASSQREGPNYGYTF.